The sequence of this T cell receptor (beta chain) was determined in a study of CD8 T cells in ankylosing spondylitis. Study-wide points: In ankylosing spondylitis blood, a motif of fewer than 10 highly homologous TCR beta variants appeared characteristic. A number of the motif variants had already been described in reactive arthritis synovial fluid and blood. Within peripheral blood, clones linked to disease were CD8+ and relatively rare. Reportedly, disease-linked clones are significantly enriched in ankylosing spondylitis patients' matched synovial fluid.

A quantitative 5'-RACE method, one with molecular barcodes, was used to make TCR beta libraries. Using its own MiXCR run on the 5' RACE reads, TCRdb lists one record per CDR3 protein. The data contain about 330,000 distinct CDR3 sequences, 6.5% to 10% of them seen just once; the ten biggest clones take up about 14%. CDR1 is LGHNA, CDR2 YNFKEQ, per germline. Trimming took 0 bases from V and 9 from J, leaving 11 bases between them. The CDR3 totals 14 residues. This clonotype was seen only a few times. The antigen remains undetermined. Material: blood, either unsorted or a sorted T cell fraction (not recorded which). The TCR comes from a male donor with ankylosing spondylitis. The V and J genes are TRBV4-2 and TRBJ2-2, with a weak D call TRBD2 (6 bases). The CDR3: CASSQEIAARELFF. The DNA of the CDR3 is TGTGCCAGCAGCCAAGAAATAGCGGCGAGGGAGCTGTTTTTT.